This T cell receptor (beta chain) was documented in a study of T-cell memory formation after mild COVID-19. From the 5' RACE reads, TCRdb called clonotypes with MiXCR, one entry per CDR3 protein. The table lists about 360,000 distinct CDR3 sequences, over 10% of them singletons. Germline lookup yields CDR1 SGHRS and CDR2 YFSETQ. The CDR3 spans 14 residues. J lost 6 bases, V lost 7 bases, and 11 bases had no gene match. This clonotype was seen at least ten times. Sequencing input: PBMCs or a T cell subset sorted from them (not recorded which). This receptor was identified in a man younger than 35 who had mild COVID-19 (a few samples of this study predate the infection). Cell type and time point are not known. The chain recombines TRBV5-1 with TRBJ2-5; the match to TRBD2 covers 8 bases. In nucleotides, the CDR3 is TGCGCCAGCGCTTCCGGCGGGGGGTCTAAGACCCAGTACTTC. Amino acid sequence: CASASGGGSKTQYF. Using reference TRBV5-1 and TRBJ2-5 for the parts outside the CDR3, the full variable domain is KAGVTQTPRYLIKTRGQQVTLSCSPISGHRSVSWYQQTPGQGLQFLFEYFSETQRNKGNFPGRFSGRQFSNSRSEMNVSTLELGDSALYLCASASGGGSKTQYFGPGTRLLVL.